This TCR beta chain was documented in a study of PD-1 blockade in classical Hodgkin lymphoma. As for the study in general: With a 2-week interval, patients received intravenous nivolumab at 3 mg/kg.

Libraries were prepared by immunoSEQ multiplex PCR; TCRdb keeps only in-frame clonotypes and omits some of them. The sample consists of roughly 25,000 clones, around 70% of them appearing once. Germline lookup yields CDR1 MDHEN and CDR2 SYDVKM. With 3 bases removed from V and 8 bases from J, the gap between germline ends came to 17 bases. The CDR3 consists of 15 residues. Each patient's relapse followed autologous stem cell transplantation, and brentuximab vedotin exposure varied. Best overall response was complete response, partial response or progressive disease in these relapsed/refractory classical Hodgkin lymphoma patients. Note on this clone: Its antigen is unknown.

General study points: In newly diagnosed patients, baseline TCR diversity was reportedly below that of healthy donors. Newly diagnosed and completely responding patients shared comparable baseline diversity.

The sample in question was peripheral blood mononuclear cells (PBMCs), obtained before the second cycle of nivolumab. This clonotype was obtained from a human donor with classical Hodgkin lymphoma. The chain combines TRBV28 with TRBJ1-5; a possible D gene is TRBD1 (6 bases). CDR3 amino acids: CASSLNRAGIKPQHF. The DNA of the CDR3 is TGTGCCAGCAGTTTGAACAGGGCAGGAATCAAGCCCCAGCATTTT.